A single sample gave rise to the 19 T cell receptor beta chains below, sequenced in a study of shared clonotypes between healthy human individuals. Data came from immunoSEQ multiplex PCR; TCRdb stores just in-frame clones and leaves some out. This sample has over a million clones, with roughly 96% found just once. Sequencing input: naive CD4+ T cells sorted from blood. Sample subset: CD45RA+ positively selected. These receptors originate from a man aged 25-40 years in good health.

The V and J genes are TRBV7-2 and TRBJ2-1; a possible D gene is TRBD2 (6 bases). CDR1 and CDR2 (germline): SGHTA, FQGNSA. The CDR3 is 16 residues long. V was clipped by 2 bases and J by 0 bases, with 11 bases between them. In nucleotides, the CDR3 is TGTGCCAGCAGCTTAATCCCCGGGAGCTCCTACAATGAGCAGTTCTTC. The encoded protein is CASSLIPGSSYNEQFF. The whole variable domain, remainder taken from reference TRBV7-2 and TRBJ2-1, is GAGVSQSPSNKVTEKGKDVELRCDPISGHTALYWYRQSLGQGLEFLIYFQGNSAPDKSGLPSDRFSAERTGGSVSTLTIQRTQQEDSAVYLCASSLIPGSSYNEQFFGPGTRLTVL.

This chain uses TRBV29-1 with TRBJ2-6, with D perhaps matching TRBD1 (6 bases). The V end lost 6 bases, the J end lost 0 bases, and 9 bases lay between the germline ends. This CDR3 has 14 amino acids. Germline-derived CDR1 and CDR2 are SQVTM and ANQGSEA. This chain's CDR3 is CSVLGGSGANVLTF. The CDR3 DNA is TGCAGCGTCCTAGGGGGCTCTGGGGCCAACGTCCTGACTTTC.

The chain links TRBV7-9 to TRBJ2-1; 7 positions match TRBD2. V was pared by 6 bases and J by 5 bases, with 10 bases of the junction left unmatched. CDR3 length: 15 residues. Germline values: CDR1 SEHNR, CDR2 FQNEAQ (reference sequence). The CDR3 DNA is TGTGCCAGCAGTCTCGGGACTACTCCAAACAATGAGCAGTTCTTC. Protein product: CASSLGTTPNNEQFF. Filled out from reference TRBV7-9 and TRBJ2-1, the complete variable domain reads DTGVSQNPRHKITKRGQNVTFRCDPISEHNRLYWYRQTLGQGPEFLTYFQNEAQLEKSRLLSDRFSAERPKGSFSTLEIQRTEQGDSAMYLCASSLGTTPNNEQFFGPGTRLTVL.

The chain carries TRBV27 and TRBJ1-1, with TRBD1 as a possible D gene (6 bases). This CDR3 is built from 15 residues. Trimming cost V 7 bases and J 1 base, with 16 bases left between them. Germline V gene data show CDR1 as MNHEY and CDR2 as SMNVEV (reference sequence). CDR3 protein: CASTLRGWGNTEAFF. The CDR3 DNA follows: TGTGCCAGCACCCTCAGGGGATGGGGGAACACTGAAGCTTTCTTT.

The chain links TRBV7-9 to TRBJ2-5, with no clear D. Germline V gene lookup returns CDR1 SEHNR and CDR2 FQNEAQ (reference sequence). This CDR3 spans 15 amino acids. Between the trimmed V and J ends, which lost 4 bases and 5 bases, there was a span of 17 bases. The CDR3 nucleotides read TGTGCCAGCAGCTCCACCCAGGAGTACTCCGAGACCCAGTACTTC. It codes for CASSSTQEYSETQYF.

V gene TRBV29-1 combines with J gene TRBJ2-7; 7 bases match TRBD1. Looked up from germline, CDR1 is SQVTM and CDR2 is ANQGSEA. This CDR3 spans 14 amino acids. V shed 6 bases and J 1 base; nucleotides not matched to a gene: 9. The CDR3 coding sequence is TGCAGCGTCCTCCGACAGGGAAGATCCTACGAGCAGTACTTC. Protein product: CSVLRQGRSYEQYF.

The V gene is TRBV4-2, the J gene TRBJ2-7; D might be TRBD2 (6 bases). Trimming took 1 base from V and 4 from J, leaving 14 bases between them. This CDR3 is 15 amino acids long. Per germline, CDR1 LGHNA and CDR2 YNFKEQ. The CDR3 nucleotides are TGTGCCAGCAGCCAAGTGGAGGGAGGACTTTACGAGCAGTACTTC. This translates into CASSQVEGGLYEQYF.

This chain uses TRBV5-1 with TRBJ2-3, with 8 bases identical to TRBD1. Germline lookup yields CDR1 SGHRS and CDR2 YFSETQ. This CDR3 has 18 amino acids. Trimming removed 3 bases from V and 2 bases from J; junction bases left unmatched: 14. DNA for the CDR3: TGCGCCAGCAGCTCCTTAATGGCCGGGACAGGAGACACAGATACGCAGTATTTT. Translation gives CASSSLMAGTGDTDTQYF.

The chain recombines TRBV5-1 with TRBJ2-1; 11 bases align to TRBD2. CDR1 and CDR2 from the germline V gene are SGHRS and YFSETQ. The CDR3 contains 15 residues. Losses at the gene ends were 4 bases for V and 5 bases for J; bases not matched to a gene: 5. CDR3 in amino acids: CASSKLAGVDNEQFF. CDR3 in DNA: TGCGCCAGCAGCAAACTAGCGGGAGTGGACAATGAGCAGTTCTTC.

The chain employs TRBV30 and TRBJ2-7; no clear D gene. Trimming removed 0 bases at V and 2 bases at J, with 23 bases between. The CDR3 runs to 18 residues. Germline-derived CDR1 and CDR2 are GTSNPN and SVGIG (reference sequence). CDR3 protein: CAWSVRRVGPLGTYEQYF. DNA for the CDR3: TGTGCCTGGAGTGTACGAAGGGTGGGCCCTTTAGGTACCTACGAGCAGTACTTC.

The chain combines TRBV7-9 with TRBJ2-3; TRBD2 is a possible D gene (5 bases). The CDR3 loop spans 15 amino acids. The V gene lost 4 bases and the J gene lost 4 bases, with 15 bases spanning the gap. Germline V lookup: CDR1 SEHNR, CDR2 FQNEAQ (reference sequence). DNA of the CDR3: TGTGCCAGCAGCTCCGGACTGATTGGGGCAGATACGCAGTATTTT. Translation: CASSSGLIGADTQYF. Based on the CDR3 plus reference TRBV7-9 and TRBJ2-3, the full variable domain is DTGVSQNPRHKITKRGQNVTFRCDPISEHNRLYWYRQTLGQGPEFLTYFQNEAQLEKSRLLSDRFSAERPKGSFSTLEIQRTEQGDSAMYLCASSSGLIGADTQYFGPGTRLTVL.

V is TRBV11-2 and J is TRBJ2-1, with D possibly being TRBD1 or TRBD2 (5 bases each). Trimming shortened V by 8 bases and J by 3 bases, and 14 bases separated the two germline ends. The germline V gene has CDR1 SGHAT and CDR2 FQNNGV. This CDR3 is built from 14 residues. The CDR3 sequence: CASARGANYNEQFF. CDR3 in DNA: TGTGCCAGCGCTAGGGGAGCCAACTACAATGAGCAGTTCTTC.

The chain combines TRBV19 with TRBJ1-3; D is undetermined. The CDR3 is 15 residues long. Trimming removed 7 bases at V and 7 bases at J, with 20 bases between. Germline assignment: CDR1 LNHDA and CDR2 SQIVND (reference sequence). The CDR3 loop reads CASTHLGSSGNTIYF. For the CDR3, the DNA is TGTGCCAGTACCCACCTCGGGTCCTCCGGGAACACCATATATTTT.

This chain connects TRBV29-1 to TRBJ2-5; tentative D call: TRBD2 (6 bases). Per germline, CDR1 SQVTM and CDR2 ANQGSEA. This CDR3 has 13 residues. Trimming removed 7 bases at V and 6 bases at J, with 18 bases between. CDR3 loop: CSEIGDGSQTQYF. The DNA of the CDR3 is TGCAGCGAAATAGGTGACGGGAGTCAGACCCAGTACTTC.

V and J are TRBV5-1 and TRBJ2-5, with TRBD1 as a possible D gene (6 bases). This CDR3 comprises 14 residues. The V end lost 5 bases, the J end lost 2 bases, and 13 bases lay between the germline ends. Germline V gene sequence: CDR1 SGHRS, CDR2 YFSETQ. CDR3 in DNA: TGCGCCAGCAGTATGGACAGTACACAAGAGACCCAGTACTTC. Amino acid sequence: CASSMDSTQETQYF.

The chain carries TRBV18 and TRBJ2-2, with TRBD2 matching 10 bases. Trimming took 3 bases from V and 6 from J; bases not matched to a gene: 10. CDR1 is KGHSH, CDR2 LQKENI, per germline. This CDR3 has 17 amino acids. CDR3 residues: CASSPGLADLIAGELFF. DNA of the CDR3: TGTGCCAGCTCACCCGGACTAGCGGATCTGATTGCCGGGGAGCTGTTTTTT.

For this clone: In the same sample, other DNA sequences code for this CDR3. CDR3 DNA: TGCGCCAGCAGCTCGGGACTAGCGGGAAACTACGAGCAGTACTTC. Translated: CASSSGLAGNYEQYF. The chain links TRBV5-1 to TRBJ2-7, with 13 bases lining up with TRBD2. Germline V gives CDR1 SGHRS, CDR2 YFSETQ. V trimming: 3 bases; J trimming: 3 bases; junction bases outside the gene matches: 3. The CDR3 has 15 residues.

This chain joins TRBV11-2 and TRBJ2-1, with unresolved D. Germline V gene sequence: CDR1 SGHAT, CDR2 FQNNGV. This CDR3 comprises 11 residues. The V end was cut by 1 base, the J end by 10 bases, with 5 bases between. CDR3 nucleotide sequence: TGTGCCAGCAGCTTAGTTGTAGAGCAGTTCTTC. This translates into CASSLVVEQFF.

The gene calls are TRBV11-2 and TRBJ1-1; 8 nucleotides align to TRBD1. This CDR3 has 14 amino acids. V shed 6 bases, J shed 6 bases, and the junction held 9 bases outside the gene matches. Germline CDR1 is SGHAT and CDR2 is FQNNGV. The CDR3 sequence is CASRYRGNTAEAFF. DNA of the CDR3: TGTGCCAGCAGGTACAGGGGGAATACCGCTGAAGCTTTCTTT.